The 29 T cell receptor beta chains listed next were all sequenced from one sample in a study of blood T cell repertoires in COVID-19. Using immunoSEQ multiplex PCR, the repertoire was profiled, and TCRdb retains in-frame clones only, with some absent. The data show 150,000 to 200,000 clones, around 82% seen once. The sequenced sample consisted of PBMCs or T cells enriched from blood (not recorded which). These receptor sequences come from a woman aged 55-75 years with acute COVID-19.

This clone has a single count. The chain links TRBV3-1 (or the pseudogene TRBV3-2) to TRBJ1-6; D ambiguous. This CDR3 is built from 14 residues. V lost 3 bases and J 8 bases, leaving 11 bases between the germline ends. Per the germline V gene, CDR1 is LGHDT and CDR2 is YNNKEL (reference sequence). The CDR3 nucleotides are TGTGCCAGCAGCCACGCATTTAGTGATTCACCCCTCCACTTT. Protein product: CASSHAFSDSPLHF.

The DNA for the CDR3 is TGCGCCAGCAGCCGGGGGGACCTCACTAAAAATGAAAAACTGTTTTTT. Its translation: CASSRGDLTKNEKLFF. The chain combines TRBV5-1 with TRBJ1-4; possibly TRBD1 for D (5 bases). The CDR3 totals 16 residues. Trimming removed 4 bases at V and 5 bases at J, with 18 bases between. The germline V gene has CDR1 SGHRS and CDR2 YFSETQ.

This chain links TRBV19 with TRBJ2-4; 11 nucleotides line up with TRBD1. The V gene end was trimmed by 5 bases and the J gene end by 7 bases; junction bases not matched to a gene: 7. Germline V gene data show CDR1 as LNHDA and CDR2 as SQIVND (reference sequence). CDR3 size: 15 residues. In DNA, the CDR3 is TGTGCCAGTAGTTCGGGACAGGGGGGATGGAACATTCAGTACTTC. This translates into CASSSGQGGWNIQYF.

CDR3 residues: CASSLTQASYNEQFF. In DNA form, the CDR3 reads TGTGCCAGCAGCCTAACTCAGGCCTCCTACAATGAGCAGTTCTTC. The chain links TRBV7-6 to TRBJ2-1; D is unresolved. The CDR3 spans 15 residues. Germline V gene data show CDR1 as SGHVS and CDR2 as FNYEAQ. V was cut by 5 bases and J by 0 bases, with 11 bases left in between.

The chain joins TRBV10-3 to TRBJ1-1, with D perhaps matching TRBD1 (6 bases). Germline-derived CDR1 and CDR2 are ENHRY and SYGVKD. With 4 bases removed from V and 3 bases from J, the gap between germline ends came to 15 bases. The length of the CDR3 is 15 residues. The CDR3 region is CAISGGGAADTEAFF. CDR3 sequence (DNA): TGTGCCATCAGTGGTGGGGGGGCAGCGGACACTGAAGCTTTCTTT.

The chain combines TRBV6-2 or TRBV6-3 with TRBJ2-5; 14 bases are a match to TRBD2. The CDR3 runs 18 residues. Germline values: CDR1 MNHEY, CDR2 SVGEGT. V was pared by 5 bases and J by 5 bases, with 13 bases of the junction left unmatched. The CDR3 coding sequence is TGTGCCAGCAGTCATTCACCGGGACTAGCGGGAGTTGATGAGACCCAGTACTTC. This encodes CASSHSPGLAGVDETQYF.

The chain combines TRBV5-1 with TRBJ1-2; 9 bases are shared with TRBD1. Germline V gene sequence: CDR1 SGHRS, CDR2 YFSETQ. Unmatched junction bases numbered 0, after V lost 0 bases and J lost 3 bases. This CDR3 region has 14 residues. The CDR3 here is CASSLGQGDYGYTF. CDR3 nucleotides: TGCGCCAGCAGCTTGGGACAGGGGGACTATGGCTACACCTTC.

The chain combines TRBV19 with TRBJ2-4; 8 bases fit TRBD1. The ends lost 7 bases at V and 1 base at J; junction bases unmatched: 6. From germline, CDR1 is LNHDA and CDR2 SQIVND (reference sequence). CDR3 length: 15 residues. The CDR3 here is CASIDRGSAKNIQYF. In DNA form, the CDR3 reads TGTGCCAGTATCGACAGGGGTTCGGCCAAAAACATTCAGTACTTC.

The chain couples TRBV30 to TRBJ1-1; no definite D call. Trimming removed 4 bases at V and 1 base at J, with 7 bases between. The CDR3 is 12 amino acids. Germline V lookup: CDR1 GTSNPN, CDR2 SVGIG (reference sequence). DNA of the CDR3: TGTGCCTGGAACTATGCGAACACTGAAGCTTTCTTT. Protein: CAWNYANTEAFF. Full variable domain (rest looked up from reference TRBV30 and TRBJ1-1): SQTIHQWPATLVQPVGSPLSLECTVEGTSNPNLYWYRQAAGRGLQLLFYSVGIGQISSEVPQNLSASRPQDRQFILSSKKLLLSDSGFYLCAWNYANTEAFFGQGTRLTVV.

V is TRBV27 and J is TRBJ2-7, with a weak D call TRBD2 (6 bases). CDR3 length: 16 amino acids. CDR1 and CDR2 from the germline V gene are MNHEY and SMNVEV (reference sequence). V lost 7 bases and J lost 6, with 25 bases in between. CDR3 protein: CASIPPGLRESSEQYF. The CDR3 bases are TGTGCCAGCATACCCCCGGGACTGCGCGAAAGTAGCGAGCAGTACTTC.

This rearrangement joins TRBV30 to TRBJ2-3; a weak D match, TRBD2 (6 bases). The length of the CDR3 is 15 residues. Germline V CDR1 and CDR2: GTSNPN, SVGIG (reference sequence). Trimming shortened V by 1 base and J by 0 bases, and 11 bases separated the two germline ends. The CDR3: CAWSGESGSTDTQYF. Here the CDR3 DNA reads TGTGCCTGGAGTGGGGAAAGCGGGAGCACAGATACGCAGTATTTT.

The V call is TRBV3-1 (or the pseudogene TRBV3-2), the J call TRBJ2-2; 8 bases are shared with TRBD1. The CDR3 is 12 amino acids. V lost 0 bases to trimming and J lost 15 bases; unmatched junction nucleotides: 3. Germline V gene lookup returns CDR1 LGHDT and CDR2 YNNKEL (reference sequence). CDR3 protein: CASSQEDRVVFF. DNA of the CDR3: TGTGCCAGCAGCCAAGAGGACAGGGTGGTGTTTTTT.

This clone was recorded once. V usage is TRBV10-3 and J usage is TRBJ1-3, with 9 positions matching TRBD1. CDR1 ENHRY and CDR2 SYGVKD come from the germline V gene. The CDR3 spans 15 residues. V gave up 3 bases and J gave up 4 bases; unmatched junction bases: 4. The CDR3 nucleotides read TGTGCCATCAGTGATATAGGGACAGGGGGAAACACCATATATTTT. Its protein product is CAISDIGTGGNTIYF.

The rearrangement uses TRBV7-2 and TRBJ2-3; 11 bases map to TRBD2. The CDR3 is 16 residues long. V lost 1 base to trimming and J lost 6 bases; unmatched junction nucleotides: 6. Looked up from germline, CDR1 is SGHTA and CDR2 is FQGNSA. This CDR3 reads CASSLVASGGPDTQYF. The CDR3, as DNA: TGTGCCAGCAGCTTAGTAGCTAGCGGGGGGCCCGATACGCAGTATTTT.

The rearrangement links TRBV2 to TRBJ2-7; 8 positions agree with TRBD1. The CDR3 has 13 residues. The junction had 1 base not matched to a gene; V was cut back by 6 bases and J by 0 bases. Germline V gene sequence: CDR1 SNHLY, CDR2 FYNNEI. As DNA, the CDR3 is TGTGCCAGCAGGGGACAGGCCTCCTACGAGCAGTACGTC. The encoded protein is CASRGQASYEQYV.

The rearrangement uses TRBV5-1 and TRBJ1-2; TRBD1 might be the D (6 bases). Trimming took 2 bases from V and 2 from J, leaving 10 bases between them. Germline CDR1 is SGHRS and CDR2 is YFSETQ. The CDR3 has 14 residues. The CDR3 protein is CASSFSGGNYGYTF. The CDR3 bases are TGCGCCAGCAGCTTCTCGGGGGGCAACTATGGCTACACCTTC.

The V call is TRBV5-1, the J call TRBJ1-2; 7 bases agree with TRBD1. This CDR3 has 14 residues. The V and J ends lost 5 bases and 4 bases, in that order; junction bases with no gene match: 8. Germline loops: CDR1 SGHRS, CDR2 YFSETQ. In DNA form, the CDR3 reads TGCGCCAGCAGATCGGAACAGGGGAGCTATGGCTACACCTTC. Translating it yields CASRSEQGSYGYTF.

This clone was recorded only once. The V gene is TRBV4-3, the J gene TRBJ2-5, with 8 bases lining up with TRBD2. Germline assignment: CDR1 LGHNA and CDR2 YSLEER. CDR3 length equals 16 residues. V lost 0 bases, J lost 5 bases, and 8 bases stayed unmatched. CDR3: CASSQERFPGGETQYF. The DNA of the CDR3 is TGCGCCAGCAGCCAAGAGAGGTTCCCGGGGGGGGAGACCCAGTACTTC.

This clone showed up just once. The chain employs TRBV6-5 and TRBJ1-6; possible D gene TRBD1, 5 bases. The CDR3 spans 14 residues. Germline CDR1 is MNHEY and CDR2 is SVGAGI. Trimming shortened V by 6 bases and J by 10 bases, and 16 bases separated the two germline ends. The CDR3 sequence: CASSYARVESPLHF. The CDR3 region has the DNA TGTGCCAGCAGCTACGCCAGGGTTGAGTCACCCCTCCACTTT.

The chain carries TRBV9 and TRBJ1-4, with a tentative D call TRBD1 (5 bases). Between the trimmed V and J ends, which lost 0 bases and 6 bases, there was a span of 15 bases. This CDR3 comprises 16 residues. The germline V gene has CDR1 SGDLS and CDR2 YYNGEE. The DNA for the CDR3 is TGTGCCAGCAGCGTAGGGGCAGGGAGGTTTCATGAAAAACTGTTTTTT. Residues: CASSVGAGRFHEKLFF.

The chain employs TRBV12-3 or TRBV12-4 and TRBJ1-5; possible D gene TRBD1, 5 bases. Trimming took off 5 bases at V and 5 bases at J, with 7 bases between the two ends. This CDR3 contains 12 residues. The CDR3 is CASSPQDQPQHF. The CDR3 region has the DNA TGTGCCAGCAGTCCACAGGATCAGCCCCAGCATTTT.

The V call is TRBV4-3, the J call TRBJ1-1; D perhaps matches TRBD1 (6 bases). Deletions cut 1 base from V and 3 bases from J, with 15 bases between. CDR1 and CDR2 from the germline V gene are LGHNA and YSLEER. CDR3 length: 16 amino acids. CDR3 coding DNA: TGCGCCAGCAGCCAAGCGACCAGGACAGCTTACACTGAAGCTTTCTTT. Its protein is CASSQATRTAYTEAFF.

The chain is built from TRBV28 and TRBJ1-2; no clear D. The germline V and J ends were trimmed by 5 bases and 0 bases, with 10 bases remaining between them. Germline CDR1 and CDR2: MDHEN and SYDVKM. The CDR3 runs 14 residues. CDR3 residues: CASSRPSANYGYTF. The CDR3 region has the DNA TGTGCCAGCAGTCGCCCGAGCGCTAACTATGGCTACACCTTC.

This clone is medium-sized (0.01 to 0.1%) in the sample. The V call is TRBV11-2, the J call TRBJ1-1; perhaps TRBD1 as D (6 bases). V lost 2 bases to trimming and J lost 0 bases, with 7 bases between them. The CDR3 covers 14 residues. The germline V gene has CDR1 SGHAT and CDR2 FQNNGV. CDR3 sequence (DNA): TGTGCCAGCAGCTTACAGGGGATGAACACTGAAGCTTTCTTT. The encoded protein is CASSLQGMNTEAFF.

This clone was seen more than once but under ten times. V usage is TRBV10-1 and J usage is TRBJ2-3, with TRBD1 as a possible D gene (5 bases). Germline CDR1 is WNHNN and CDR2 is SYGVQD (reference sequence). V was shortened by 6 bases and J by 10 bases, with 17 bases between the two germline ends. CDR3 length equals 13 residues. The DNA of the CDR3 is TGCGCCAGCAGCCCCAGGATCGACAGTCCGCAGTATTTT. It is translated as CASSPRIDSPQYF.

V is TRBV30 and J is TRBJ1-6; D is undetermined. This CDR3 is built from 15 residues. From germline, CDR1 is GTSNPN and CDR2 SVGIG (reference sequence). The germline V and J ends were trimmed by 5 bases and 7 bases, with 18 bases remaining between them. The CDR3 DNA reads as TGTGCCTGGGTGGCCGGGTCCGGGAGCAATTCACCCCTCCACTTT. Amino acid sequence: CAWVAGSGSNSPLHF.

The rearrangement joins TRBV5-1 to TRBJ1-1; 11 positions agree with TRBD1. V shed 4 bases, J shed 1 base, and the junction held 3 bases outside the gene matches. CDR1 and CDR2 (germline): SGHRS, YFSETQ. This CDR3 region has 15 residues. The CDR3 region is CASSKDRGQNTEAFF. CDR3 in DNA: TGCGCCAGCAGCAAGGACAGGGGGCAGAACACTGAAGCTTTCTTT.

The rearrangement uses TRBV12-5 and TRBJ2-5; D perhaps matches TRBD2 (6 bases). CDR1 and CDR2 (germline): LGHNT, FRNRAP. Trimming removed 1 base at V and 4 bases at J, with 13 bases between. This CDR3 region has 15 residues. Here the CDR3 reads CASGLDSLGGETQYF. The CDR3 nucleotides are TGTGCTAGTGGTTTGGACTCGCTGGGGGGAGAGACCCAGTACTTC.

A few counts support this clone. This chain uses TRBV19 with TRBJ2-1; 10 positions agree with TRBD2. The V segment lost 10 bases and the J segment 10 bases; nucleotides outside the gene matches: 10. CDR1 is LNHDA, CDR2 SQIVND, per germline (reference sequence). The CDR3 length is 13 residues. The CDR3 sequence is CATQKREGDEQFF. The CDR3 DNA reads TGTGCCACCCAGAAGCGGGAGGGCGACGAGCAGTTCTTC.